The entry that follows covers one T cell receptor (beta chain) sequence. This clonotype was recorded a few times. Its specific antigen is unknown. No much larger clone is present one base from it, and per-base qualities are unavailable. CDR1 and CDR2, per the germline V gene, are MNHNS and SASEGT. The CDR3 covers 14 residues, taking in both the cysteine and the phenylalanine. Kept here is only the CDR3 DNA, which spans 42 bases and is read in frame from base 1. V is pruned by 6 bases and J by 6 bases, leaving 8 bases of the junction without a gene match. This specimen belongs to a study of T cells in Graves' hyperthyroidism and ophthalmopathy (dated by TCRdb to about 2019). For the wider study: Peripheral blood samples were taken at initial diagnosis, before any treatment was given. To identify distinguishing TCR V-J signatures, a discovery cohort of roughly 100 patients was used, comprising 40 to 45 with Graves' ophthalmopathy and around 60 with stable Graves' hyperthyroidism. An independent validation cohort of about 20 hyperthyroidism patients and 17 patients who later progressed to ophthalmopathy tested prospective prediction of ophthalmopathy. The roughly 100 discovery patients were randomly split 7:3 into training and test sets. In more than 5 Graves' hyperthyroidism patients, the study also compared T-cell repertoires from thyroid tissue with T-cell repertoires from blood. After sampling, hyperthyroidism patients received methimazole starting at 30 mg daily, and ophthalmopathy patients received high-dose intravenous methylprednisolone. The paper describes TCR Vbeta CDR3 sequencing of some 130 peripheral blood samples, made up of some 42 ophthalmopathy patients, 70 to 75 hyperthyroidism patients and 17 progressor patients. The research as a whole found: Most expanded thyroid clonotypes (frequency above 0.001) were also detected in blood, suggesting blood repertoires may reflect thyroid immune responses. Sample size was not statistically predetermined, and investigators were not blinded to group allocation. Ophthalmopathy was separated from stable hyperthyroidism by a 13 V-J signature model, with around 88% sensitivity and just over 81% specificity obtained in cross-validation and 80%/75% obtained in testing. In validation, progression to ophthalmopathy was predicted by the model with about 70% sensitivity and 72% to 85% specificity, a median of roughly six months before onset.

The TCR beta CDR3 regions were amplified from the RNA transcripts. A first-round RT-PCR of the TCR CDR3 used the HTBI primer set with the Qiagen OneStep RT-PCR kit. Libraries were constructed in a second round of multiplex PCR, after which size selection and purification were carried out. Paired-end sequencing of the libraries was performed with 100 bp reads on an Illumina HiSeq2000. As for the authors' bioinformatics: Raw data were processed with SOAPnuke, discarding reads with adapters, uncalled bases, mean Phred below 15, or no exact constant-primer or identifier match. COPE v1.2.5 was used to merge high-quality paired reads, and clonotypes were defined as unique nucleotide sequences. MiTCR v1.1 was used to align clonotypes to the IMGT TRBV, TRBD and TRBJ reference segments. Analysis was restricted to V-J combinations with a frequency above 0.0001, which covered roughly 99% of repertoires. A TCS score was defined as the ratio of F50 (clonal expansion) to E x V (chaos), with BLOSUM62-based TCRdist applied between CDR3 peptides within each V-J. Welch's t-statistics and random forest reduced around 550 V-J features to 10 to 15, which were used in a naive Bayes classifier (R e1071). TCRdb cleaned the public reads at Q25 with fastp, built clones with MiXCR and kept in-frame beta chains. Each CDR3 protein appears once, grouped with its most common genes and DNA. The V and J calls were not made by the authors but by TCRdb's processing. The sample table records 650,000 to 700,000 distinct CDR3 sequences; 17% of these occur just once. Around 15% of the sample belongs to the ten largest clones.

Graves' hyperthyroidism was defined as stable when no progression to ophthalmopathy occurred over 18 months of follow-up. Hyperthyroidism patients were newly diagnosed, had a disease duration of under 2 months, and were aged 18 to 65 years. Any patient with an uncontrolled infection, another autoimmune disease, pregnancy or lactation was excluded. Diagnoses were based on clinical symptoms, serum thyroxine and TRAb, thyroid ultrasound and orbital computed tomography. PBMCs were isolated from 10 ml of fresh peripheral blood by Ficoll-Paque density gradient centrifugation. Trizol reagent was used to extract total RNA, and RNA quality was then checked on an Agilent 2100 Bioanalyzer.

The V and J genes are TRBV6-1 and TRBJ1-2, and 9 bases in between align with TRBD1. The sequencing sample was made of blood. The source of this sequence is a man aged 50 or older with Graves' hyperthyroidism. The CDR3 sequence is CASRRYTGGDGYTF. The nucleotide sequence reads TGTGCCAGCAGACGCTACACAGGGGGCGATGGCTACACCTTC.